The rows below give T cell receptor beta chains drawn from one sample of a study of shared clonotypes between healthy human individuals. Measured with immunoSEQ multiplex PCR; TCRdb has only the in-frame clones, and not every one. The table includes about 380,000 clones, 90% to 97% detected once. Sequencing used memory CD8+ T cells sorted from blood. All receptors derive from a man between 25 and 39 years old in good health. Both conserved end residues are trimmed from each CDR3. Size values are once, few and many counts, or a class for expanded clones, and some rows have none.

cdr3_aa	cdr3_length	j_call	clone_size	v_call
ASRAEAPPYEQY	12	TRBJ2-7	.	TRBV6-1
GGGPRETQY	9	TRBJ2-5	.	TRBV20-1
ASSLASVGRNEKLF	14	TRBJ1-4	.	TRBV5-5
ASSLAGGRGQPQH	13	TRBJ1-5	.	TRBV27
ASWGAGEDTQY	11	TRBJ2-3	.	TRBV5-1
ASSQDILAGAYEQY	14	TRBJ2-7	.	TRBV4-1
ASSQAFFKTGITYEQY	16	TRBJ2-7	.	TRBV4-1
ASSEETSLEQY	11	TRBJ2-7	.	TRBV2
ASSELYSGHKEWEQY	15	TRBJ2-7	once	TRBV10-2
ASSQAGGPSGELF	13	TRBJ2-2	.	TRBV28
SATLREQF	8	TRBJ2-1	once	TRBV20-1
AWSVFQRGPYEQY	13	TRBJ2-7	.	TRBV30
AMTAAGRTGELF	12	TRBJ2-2	.	TRBV10-3
ASPSLHPSGNTIY	13	TRBJ1-3	.	TRBV27
ASSREASGRSTDTQY	15	TRBJ2-3	.	TRBV19
ASTSGRANNEQF	12	TRBJ2-1	.	TRBV5-1
AWGTSGRVRYEQY	13	TRBJ2-7	.	TRBV30
ASRQGGPSYEQY	12	TRBJ2-7	.	TRBV7-9
ASSLVWQPNEKLF	13	TRBJ1-4	.	TRBV7-9
ASSPRHRGRETQY	13	TRBJ2-5	.	TRBV5-4
ATSREGTGATRRTQY	15	TRBJ2-5	.	TRBV15
ASSFRGTNYGYT	12	TRBJ1-2	.	TRBV11-2
ASSRTGGDQPQH	12	TRBJ1-5	.	TRBV7-2
ASSPLGRNYEQY	12	TRBJ2-7	.	TRBV28
ASSFRTSASNTGELF	15	TRBJ2-2	.	TRBV7-9
AISGQGPNEKLF	12	TRBJ1-4	.	TRBV10-3
AWSHGGGYT	9	TRBJ1-2	.	TRBV30
ASSPSGGAETQY	12	TRBJ2-5	.	TRBV5-6
ASSLVADTEAF	11	TRBJ1-1	.	TRBV7-2
ASSFRVTEQF	10	TRBJ2-1	.	TRBV6-1
ASSQGIAGVKETQY	14	TRBJ2-5	.	TRBV4-1
ASSLSTVYNEQF	12	TRBJ2-1	.	TRBV27
ASSFDDLWYGYT	12	TRBJ1-2	.	TRBV28
ASSLARLVRWTQY	13	TRBJ2-5	.	TRBV7-8
AWGGNQPQH	9	TRBJ1-5	.	TRBV7-9